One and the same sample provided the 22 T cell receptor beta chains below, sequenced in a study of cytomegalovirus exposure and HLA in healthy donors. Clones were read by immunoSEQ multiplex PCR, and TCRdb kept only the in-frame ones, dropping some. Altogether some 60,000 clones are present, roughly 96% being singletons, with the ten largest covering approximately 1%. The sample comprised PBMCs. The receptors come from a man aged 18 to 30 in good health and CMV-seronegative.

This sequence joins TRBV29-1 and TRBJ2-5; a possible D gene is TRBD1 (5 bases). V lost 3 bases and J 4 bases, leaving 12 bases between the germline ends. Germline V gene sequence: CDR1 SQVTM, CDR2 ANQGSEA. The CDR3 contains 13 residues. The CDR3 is CSVESGNGETQYF. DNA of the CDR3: TGCAGCGTTGAGTCAGGGAACGGAGAGACCCAGTACTTC.

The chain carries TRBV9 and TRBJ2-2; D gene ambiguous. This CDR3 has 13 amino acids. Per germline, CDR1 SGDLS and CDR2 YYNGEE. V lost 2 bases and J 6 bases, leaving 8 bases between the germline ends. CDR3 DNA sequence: TGTGCCAGCAGCGTCTCTCCTTCCGGGGAGCTGTTTTTT. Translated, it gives CASSVSPSGELFF. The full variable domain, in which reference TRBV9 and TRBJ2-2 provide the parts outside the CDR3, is DSGVTQTPKHLITATGQRVTLRCSPRSGDLSVYWYQQSLDQGLQFLIQYYNGEERAKGNILERFSAQQFPDLHSELNLSSLELGDSALYFCASSVSPSGELFFGEGSRLTVL.

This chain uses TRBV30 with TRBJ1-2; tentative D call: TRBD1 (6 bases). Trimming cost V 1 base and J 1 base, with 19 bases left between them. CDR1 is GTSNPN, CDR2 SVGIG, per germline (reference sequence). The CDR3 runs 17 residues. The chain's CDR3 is CAWSGPRDTFYNYGYTF. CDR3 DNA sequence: TGTGCCTGGAGTGGACCCCGGGACACCTTTTATAACTATGGCTACACCTTC. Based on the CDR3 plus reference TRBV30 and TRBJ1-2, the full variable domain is SQTIHQWPATLVQPVGSPLSLECTVEGTSNPNLYWYRQAAGRGLQLLFYSVGIGQISSEVPQNLSASRPQDRQFILSSKKLLLSDSGFYLCAWSGPRDTFYNYGYTFGSGTRLTVV.

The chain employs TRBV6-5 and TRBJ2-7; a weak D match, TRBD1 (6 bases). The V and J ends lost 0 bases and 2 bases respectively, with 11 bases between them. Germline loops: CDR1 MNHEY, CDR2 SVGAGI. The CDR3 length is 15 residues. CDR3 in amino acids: CASSYSRGGTYEQYF. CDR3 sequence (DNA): TGTGCCAGCAGTTACTCCAGGGGTGGCACCTACGAGCAGTACTTC.

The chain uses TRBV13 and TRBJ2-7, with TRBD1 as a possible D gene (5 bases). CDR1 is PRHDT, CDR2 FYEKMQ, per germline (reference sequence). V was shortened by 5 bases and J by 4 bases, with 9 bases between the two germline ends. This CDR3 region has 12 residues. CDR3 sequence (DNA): TGTGCCAGCAGCCATCAGGGATACGAGCAGTACTTC. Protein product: CASSHQGYEQYF. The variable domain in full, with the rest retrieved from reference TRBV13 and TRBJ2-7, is AAGVIQSPRHLIKEKRETATLKCYPIPRHDTVYWYQQGPGQDPQFLISFYEKMQSDKGSIPDRFSAQQFSDYHSELNMSSLELGDSALYFCASSHQGYEQYFGPGTRLTVT.

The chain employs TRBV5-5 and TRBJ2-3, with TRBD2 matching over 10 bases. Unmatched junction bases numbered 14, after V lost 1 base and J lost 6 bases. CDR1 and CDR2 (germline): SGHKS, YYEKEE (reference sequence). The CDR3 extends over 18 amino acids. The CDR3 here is CASSLFPTSSGSADTQYF. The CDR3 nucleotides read TGTGCCAGCAGCTTGTTCCCCACGTCTAGCGGGAGTGCTGATACGCAGTATTTT. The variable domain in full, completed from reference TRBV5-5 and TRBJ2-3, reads DAGVTQSPTHLIKTRGQQVTLRCSPISGHKSVSWYQQVLGQGPQFIFQYYEKEERGRGNFPDRFSARQFPNYSSELNVNALLLGDSALYLCASSLFPTSSGSADTQYFGPGTRLTVL.

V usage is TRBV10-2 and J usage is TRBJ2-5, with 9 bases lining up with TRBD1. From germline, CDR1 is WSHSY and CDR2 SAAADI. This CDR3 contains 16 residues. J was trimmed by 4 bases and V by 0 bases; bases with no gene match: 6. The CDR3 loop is CASSESGQGWRETQYF. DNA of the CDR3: TGCGCCAGCAGTGAGTCGGGACAGGGATGGAGAGAGACCCAGTACTTC.

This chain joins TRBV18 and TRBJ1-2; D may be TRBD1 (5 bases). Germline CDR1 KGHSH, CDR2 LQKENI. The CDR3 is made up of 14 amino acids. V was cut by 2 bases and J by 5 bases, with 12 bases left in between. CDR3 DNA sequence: TGTGCCAGCTCACCAGGGGCAGTTCCGTATGGCTACACCTTC. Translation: CASSPGAVPYGYTF.

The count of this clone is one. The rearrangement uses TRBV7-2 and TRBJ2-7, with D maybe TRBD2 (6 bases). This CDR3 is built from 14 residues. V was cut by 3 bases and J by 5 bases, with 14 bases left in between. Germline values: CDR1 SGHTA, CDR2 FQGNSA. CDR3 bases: TGTGCCAGCAGCTTCTACCGGGAGTCGGACGAGCAGTACTTC. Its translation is CASSFYRESDEQYF.

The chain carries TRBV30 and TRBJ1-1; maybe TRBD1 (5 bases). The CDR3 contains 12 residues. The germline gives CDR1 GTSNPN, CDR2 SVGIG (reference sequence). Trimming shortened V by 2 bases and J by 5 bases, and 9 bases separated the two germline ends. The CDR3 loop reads CAWSRGGTEAFF. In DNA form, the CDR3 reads TGTGCCTGGAGTCGTGGGGGGACTGAAGCTTTCTTT.

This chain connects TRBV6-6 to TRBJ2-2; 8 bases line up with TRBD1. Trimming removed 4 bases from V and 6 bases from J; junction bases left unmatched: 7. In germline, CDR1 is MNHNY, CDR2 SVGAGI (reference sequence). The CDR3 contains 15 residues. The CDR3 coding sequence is TGTGCCAGCAGTTCGACAGGGGAAGTTGCCGGGGAGCTGTTTTTT. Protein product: CASSSTGEVAGELFF.

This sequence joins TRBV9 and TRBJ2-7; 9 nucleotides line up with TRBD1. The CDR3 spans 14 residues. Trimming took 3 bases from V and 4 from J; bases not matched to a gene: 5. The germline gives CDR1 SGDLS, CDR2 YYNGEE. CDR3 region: CASSGGQGGYEQYF. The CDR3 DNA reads TGTGCCAGCAGCGGGGGACAGGGTGGTTACGAGCAGTACTTC.

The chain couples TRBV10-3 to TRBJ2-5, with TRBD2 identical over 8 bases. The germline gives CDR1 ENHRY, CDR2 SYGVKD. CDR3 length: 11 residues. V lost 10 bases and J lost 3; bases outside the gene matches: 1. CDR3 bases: TGTGCCACGGGGGGGGAAGAGACCCAGTACTTC. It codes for CATGGEETQYF.

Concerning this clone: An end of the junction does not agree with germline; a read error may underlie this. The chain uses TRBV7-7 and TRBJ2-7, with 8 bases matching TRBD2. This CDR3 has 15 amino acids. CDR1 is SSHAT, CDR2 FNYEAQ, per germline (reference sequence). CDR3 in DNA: TGTGCTAGCAGCTTAGGTCCAGCGGGAGCCCACGAGCAGTACTTC. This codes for CASSLGPAGAHEQYF.

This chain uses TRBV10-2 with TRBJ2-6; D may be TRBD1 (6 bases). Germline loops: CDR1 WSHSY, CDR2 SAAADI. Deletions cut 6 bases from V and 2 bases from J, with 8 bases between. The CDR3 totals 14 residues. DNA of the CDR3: TGCGCCAGCAGCGGGACACCTGGGGCCAACGTCCTGACTTTC. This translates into CASSGTPGANVLTF.

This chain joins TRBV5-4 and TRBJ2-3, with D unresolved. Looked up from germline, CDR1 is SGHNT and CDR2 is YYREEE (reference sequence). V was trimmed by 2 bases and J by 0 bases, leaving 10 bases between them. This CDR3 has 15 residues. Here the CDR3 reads CASSFGASSTDTQYF. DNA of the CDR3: TGTGCCAGCAGCTTTGGAGCCTCTAGCACAGATACGCAGTATTTT.

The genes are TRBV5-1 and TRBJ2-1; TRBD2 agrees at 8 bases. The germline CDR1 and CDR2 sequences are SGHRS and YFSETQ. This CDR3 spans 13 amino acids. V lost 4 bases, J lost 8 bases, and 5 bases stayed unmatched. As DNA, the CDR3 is TGCGCCAGCAGCCGGGGACTAGTCTATGAGCAGTTCTTC. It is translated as CASSRGLVYEQFF.

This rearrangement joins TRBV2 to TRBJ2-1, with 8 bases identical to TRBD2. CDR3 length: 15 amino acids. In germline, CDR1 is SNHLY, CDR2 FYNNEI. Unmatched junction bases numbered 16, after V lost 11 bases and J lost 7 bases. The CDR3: CAGGYELVAGNEQFF. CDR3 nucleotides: TGTGCCGGAGGGTATGAGTTAGTAGCGGGGAATGAGCAGTTCTTC.

The CDR3 reads CASSQDPPAGVEETQYF. For the CDR3, the DNA is TGCGCCAGCAGCCAAGACCCCCCCGCAGGGGTGGAGGAGACCCAGTACTTC. The chain couples TRBV4-1 to TRBJ2-5, with D possibly TRBD1 on 6 matching bases. Trimming stripped 0 bases from V and 5 bases from J, with 19 bases between. This CDR3 has 17 amino acids. Germline V lookup: CDR1 MGHRA, CDR2 YSYEKL.

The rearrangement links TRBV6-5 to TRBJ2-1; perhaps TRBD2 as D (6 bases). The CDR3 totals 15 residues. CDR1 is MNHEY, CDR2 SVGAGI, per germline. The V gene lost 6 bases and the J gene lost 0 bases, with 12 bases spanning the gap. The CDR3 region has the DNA TGTGCCAGCAGACTAGCCCGGGGCTCCTACAATGAGCAGTTCTTC. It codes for CASRLARGSYNEQFF.

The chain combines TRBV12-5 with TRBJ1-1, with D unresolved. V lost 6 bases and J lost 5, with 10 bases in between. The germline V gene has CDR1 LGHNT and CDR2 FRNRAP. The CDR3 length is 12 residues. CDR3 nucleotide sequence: TGTGCTAGTGGAACCCCGGGAACTGAAGCTTTCTTT. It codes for CASGTPGTEAFF.

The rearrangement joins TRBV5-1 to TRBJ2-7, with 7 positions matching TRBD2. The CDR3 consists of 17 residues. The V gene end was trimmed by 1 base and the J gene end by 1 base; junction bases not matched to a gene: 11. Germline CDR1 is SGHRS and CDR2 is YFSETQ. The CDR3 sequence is CASSLLGGGPVSYEQYF. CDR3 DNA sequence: TGCGCCAGCAGCTTGTTGGGGGGAGGGCCGGTTTCCTACGAGCAGTACTTC. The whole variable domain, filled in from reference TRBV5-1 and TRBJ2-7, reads KAGVTQTPRYLIKTRGQQVTLSCSPISGHRSVSWYQQTPGQGLQFLFEYFSETQRNKGNFPGRFSGRQFSNSRSEMNVSTLELGDSALYLCASSLLGGGPVSYEQYFGPGTRLTVT.